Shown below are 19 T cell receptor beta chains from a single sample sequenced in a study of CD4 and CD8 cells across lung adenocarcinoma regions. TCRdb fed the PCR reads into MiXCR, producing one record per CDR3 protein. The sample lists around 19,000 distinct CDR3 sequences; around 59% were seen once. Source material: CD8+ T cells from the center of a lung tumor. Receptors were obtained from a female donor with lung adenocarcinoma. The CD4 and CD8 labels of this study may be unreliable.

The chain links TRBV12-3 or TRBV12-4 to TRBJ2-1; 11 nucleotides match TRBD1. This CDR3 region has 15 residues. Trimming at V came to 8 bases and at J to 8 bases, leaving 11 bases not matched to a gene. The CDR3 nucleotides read TGTGCCAGCCAAAAAGGACAGGGGGCTTGGGATGAGCAGTTCTTC. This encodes CASQKGQGAWDEQFF.

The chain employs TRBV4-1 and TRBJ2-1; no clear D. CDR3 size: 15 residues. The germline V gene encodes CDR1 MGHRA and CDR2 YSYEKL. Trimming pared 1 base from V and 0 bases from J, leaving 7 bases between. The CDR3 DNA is TGCGCCAGCAGCCAAGGGGGTAGCTCCTACAATGAGCAGTTCTTC. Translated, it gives CASSQGGSSYNEQFF.

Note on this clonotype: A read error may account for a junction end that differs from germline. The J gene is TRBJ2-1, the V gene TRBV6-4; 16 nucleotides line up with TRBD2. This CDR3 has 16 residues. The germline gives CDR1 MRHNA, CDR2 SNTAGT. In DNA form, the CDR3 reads TGTGCCAGCAGTGACGGGGCGGGACTAGCGGGAGGGGAAGAGCAATTC. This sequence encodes CASSDGAGLAGGEEQF.

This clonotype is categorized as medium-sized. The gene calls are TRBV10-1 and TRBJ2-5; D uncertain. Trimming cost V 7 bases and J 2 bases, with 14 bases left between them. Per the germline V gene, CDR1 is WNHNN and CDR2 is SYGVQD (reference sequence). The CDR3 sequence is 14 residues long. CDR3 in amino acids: CASILPSHQETQYF. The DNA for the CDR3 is TGCGCCAGCATTCTCCCCAGCCATCAAGAGACCCAGTACTTC.

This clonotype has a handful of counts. CDR3 protein: CASSQGVLETQYF. The CDR3 bases are TGCGCCAGCAGCCAAGGGGTTCTAGAGACCCAGTACTTC. The chain has TRBV4-1 and TRBJ2-1; D remains ambiguous. The DNA end lines up better with TRBJ2-5; the J call may be wrong. The CDR3 extends over 13 amino acids. From germline, CDR1 is MGHRA and CDR2 YSYEKL.

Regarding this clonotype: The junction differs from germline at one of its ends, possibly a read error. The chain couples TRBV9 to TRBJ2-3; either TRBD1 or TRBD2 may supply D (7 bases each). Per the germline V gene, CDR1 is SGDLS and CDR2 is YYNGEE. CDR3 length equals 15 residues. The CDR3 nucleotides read TGTGCCAGCAGCGTAGCTCAGGGGGGGCCAGAGACGCAGTATTTC. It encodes CASSVAQGGPETQYF.

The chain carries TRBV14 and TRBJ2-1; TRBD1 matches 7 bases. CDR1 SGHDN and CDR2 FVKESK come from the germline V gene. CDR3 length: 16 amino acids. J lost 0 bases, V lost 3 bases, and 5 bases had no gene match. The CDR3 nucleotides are TGTGCCAGCAGCCATTTACAGGGGAACTCCTACAATGAGCAGTTCTTC. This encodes CASSHLQGNSYNEQFF.

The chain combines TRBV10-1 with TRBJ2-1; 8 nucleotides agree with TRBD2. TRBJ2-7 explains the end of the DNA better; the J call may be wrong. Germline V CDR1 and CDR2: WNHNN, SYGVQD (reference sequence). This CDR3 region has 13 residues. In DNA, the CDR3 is TGCGCCATTACACTAGCGGAACCCTACGAGCAGTACTTC. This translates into CAITLAEPYEQYF.

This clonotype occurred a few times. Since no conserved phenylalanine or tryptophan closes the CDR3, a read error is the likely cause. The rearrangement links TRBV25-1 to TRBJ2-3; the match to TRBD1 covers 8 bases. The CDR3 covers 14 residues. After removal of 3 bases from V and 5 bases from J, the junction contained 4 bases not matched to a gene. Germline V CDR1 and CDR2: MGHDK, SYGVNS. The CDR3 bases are TGTGCCAGCAGTGATCGACAGGGGTTAGATACGCAGTATCTT. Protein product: CASSDRQGLDTQYL.

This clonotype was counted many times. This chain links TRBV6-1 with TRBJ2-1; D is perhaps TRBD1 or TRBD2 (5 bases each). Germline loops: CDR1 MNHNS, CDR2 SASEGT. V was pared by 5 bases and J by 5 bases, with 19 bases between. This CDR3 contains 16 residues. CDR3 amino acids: CASSQTGTSWNNEQFF. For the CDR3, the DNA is TGTGCCAGCAGTCAAACCGGGACCTCCTGGAACAATGAGCAGTTCTTC.

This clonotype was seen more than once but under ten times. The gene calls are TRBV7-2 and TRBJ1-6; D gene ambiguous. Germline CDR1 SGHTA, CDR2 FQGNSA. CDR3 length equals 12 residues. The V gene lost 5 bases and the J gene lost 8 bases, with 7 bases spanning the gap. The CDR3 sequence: CASSPFDSPLHF. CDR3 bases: TGTGCCAGCAGCCCTTTCGATTCACCCCTCCACTTT.

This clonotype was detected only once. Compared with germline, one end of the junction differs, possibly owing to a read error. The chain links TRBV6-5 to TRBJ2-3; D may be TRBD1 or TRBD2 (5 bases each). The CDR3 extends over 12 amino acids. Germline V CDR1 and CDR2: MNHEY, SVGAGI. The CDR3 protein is CASSYDTGTLYF. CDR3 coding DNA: TGTGCCAGCAGTTACGACACCGGGACGCTGTATTTT.

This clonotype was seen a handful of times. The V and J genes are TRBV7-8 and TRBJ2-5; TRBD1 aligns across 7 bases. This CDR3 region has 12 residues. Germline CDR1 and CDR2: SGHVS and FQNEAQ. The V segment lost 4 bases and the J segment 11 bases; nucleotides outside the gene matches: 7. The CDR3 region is CASSSTGIGQYF. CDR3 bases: TGTGCCAGCAGCTCGACAGGGATCGGGCAGTACTTC.

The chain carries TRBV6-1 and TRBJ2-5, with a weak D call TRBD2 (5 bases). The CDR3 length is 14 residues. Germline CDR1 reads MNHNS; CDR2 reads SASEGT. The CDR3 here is CAGSGGCDLGTQYF. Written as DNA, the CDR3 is TGTGCGGGCAGTGGAGGCTGTGACCTAGGTACGCAGTACTTC.

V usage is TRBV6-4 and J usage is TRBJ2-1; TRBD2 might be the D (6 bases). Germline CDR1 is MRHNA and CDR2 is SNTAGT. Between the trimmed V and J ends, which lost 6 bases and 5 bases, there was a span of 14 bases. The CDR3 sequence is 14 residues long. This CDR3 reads CASSDSGGHNEQFF. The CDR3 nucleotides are TGTGCCAGCAGCGATTCCGGGGGTCACAATGAGCAGTTCTTC.

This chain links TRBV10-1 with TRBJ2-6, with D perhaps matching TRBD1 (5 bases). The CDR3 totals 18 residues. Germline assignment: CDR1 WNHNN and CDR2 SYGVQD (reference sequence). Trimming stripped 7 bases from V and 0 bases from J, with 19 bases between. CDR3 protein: CASKTRQPSTSGANVLTF. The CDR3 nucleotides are TGCGCCAGCAAAACCAGACAGCCCAGTACCTCTGGGGCCAACGTCCTGACTTTC.

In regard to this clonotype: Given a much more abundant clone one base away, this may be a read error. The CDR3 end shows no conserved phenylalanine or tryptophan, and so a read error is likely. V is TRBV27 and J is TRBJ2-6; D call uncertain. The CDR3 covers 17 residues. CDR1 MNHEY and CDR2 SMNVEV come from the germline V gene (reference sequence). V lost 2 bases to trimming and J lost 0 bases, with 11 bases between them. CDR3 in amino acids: CASSLTYRSSGANVLTL. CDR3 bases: TGTGCCAGCAGTTTAACCTACAGATCCTCTGGGGCCAACGTCCTGACTCTC.

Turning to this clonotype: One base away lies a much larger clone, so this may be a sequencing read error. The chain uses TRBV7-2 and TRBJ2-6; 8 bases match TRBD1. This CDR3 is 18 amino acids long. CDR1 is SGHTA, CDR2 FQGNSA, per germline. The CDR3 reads CASSPGQGTPSGADVLTF. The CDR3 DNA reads TGTGCCAGCAGCCCAGGACAGGGCACCCCCTCTGGGGCCGACGTCCTGACTTTC.

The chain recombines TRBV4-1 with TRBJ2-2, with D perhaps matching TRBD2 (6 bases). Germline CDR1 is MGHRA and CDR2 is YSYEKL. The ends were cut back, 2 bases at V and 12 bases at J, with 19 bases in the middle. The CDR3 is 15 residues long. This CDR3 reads CASSQRDSNTGKLFF. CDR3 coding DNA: TGCGCCAGCAGCCAACGGGACTCGAACACCGGTAAGCTGTTTTTT.